This entry concerns a single T cell receptor beta chain. The CDR3 consists of 15 residues. Between the trimmed V and J ends, which lost 4 bases and 0 bases, there was a span of 14 bases. Germline assignment: CDR1 SGHDT and CDR2 YYEEEE. The sample comes from a study of PD-L1 blockade in urothelial cancer. Study details: Prior chemotherapy ranged from 0 to 3 regimens per patient.

Stated time point: pretreatment peripheral blood. What went into each PCR as a spike was synthetic TCR analog templates. Repertoires were generated with immunoSEQ multiplex PCR, while TCRdb's copy carries only in-frame clones and drops some. The sample has roughly 67,000 clones; more than 75% are singletons. The source is a man in his 60s with urothelial cancer. This chain links TRBV5-6 with TRBJ2-7; the D gene is possibly TRBD1 (5 bases). The specimen comprised PBMCs, sampled around atezolizumab (anti-PD-L1) treatment. CDR3 residues: CASSQRGHLSYEQYF. In DNA form, the CDR3 reads TGTGCCAGCAGCCAAAGAGGACATCTCTCCTACGAGCAGTACTTC. Combining the CDR3 with reference TRBV5-6 and TRBJ2-7 gives the whole variable domain DAGVTQSPTHLIKTRGQQVTLRCSPKSGHDTVSWYQQALGQGPQFIFQYYEEEERQRGNFPDRFSGHQFPNYSSELNVNALLLGDSALYLCASSQRGHLSYEQYFGPGTRLTVT.